The rows below give T cell receptor beta chains drawn from one sample of a study of vaccination and CD4 T cells after COVID-19. One entry per CDR3 protein, called by TCRdb with MiXCR from the PCR reads. The table has over 15,000 distinct CDR3 sequences, around 55% seen once. Their specific antigens are unknown. The material sequenced was CD4+ T cells from blood, cultured in vitro. The origin of the receptors is a human donor who had recovered from COVID-19. CDR3s include the opening cysteine and the closing phenylalanine or tryptophan. The D gene is left open where the match is weak. Clone sizes are given selectively: once, few, many, or a class where the clone is expanded.

TRBV6-2/TRBV6-3	NA	NA	TRBJ2-3	CASRGDSADTQYF	TGTGCCAGCAGGGGGGATTCGGCAGATACGCAGTATTTT
TRBV7-9	NA	NA	TRBJ1-2	CASSLGVADNNYGYTF	TGTGCCAGCAGCTTAGGGGTTGCAGATAATAACTATGGCTACACCTTC
TRBV4-1	few	NA	TRBJ1-6	CASSQEGGSRSPLHF	TGCGCCAGCAGCCAAGAGGGGGGAAGTCGGTCACCCCTCCACTTT
TRBV11-3	NA	NA	TRBJ2-2	CASSLDAYGGELFF	TGTGCCAGCAGCTTAGACGCGTATGGCGGGGAGCTGTTTTTT
TRBV20-1	few	NA	TRBJ2-5	CSAGRDAETQYF	TGCAGTGCTGGAAGAGATGCGGAGACCCAGTACTTC
TRBV20-1	NA	NA	TRBJ2-3	CSAKYEFTDTQYF	TGCAGTGCCAAATACGAGTTCACAGATACGCAGTATTTT
TRBV7-3	NA	NA	TRBJ2-2	CASSLEGANTGELFF	TGTGCCAGCAGCTTAGAGGGGGCGAACACCGGGGAGCTGTTTTTT
TRBV6-1	NA	NA	TRBJ1-2	CASSEYGGGGYTF	TGTGCCAGCAGTGAATACGGGGGCGGGGGCTACACCTTC
TRBV6-1	NA	TRBD1	TRBJ2-7	CASSRTGRTYEQYF	TGTGCCAGCAGCCGGACAGGGAGAACCTACGAGCAGTACTTC
TRBV20-1	few	TRBD1	TRBJ1-2	CSASLARQGTGYTF	TGCAGTGCTAGTTTAGCCAGACAGGGGACAGGCTACACCTTC
TRBV27	NA	NA	TRBJ1-1	CASSHVQGGRAEAFF	TGTGCCAGCAGTCACGTACAGGGAGGCAGGGCTGAAGCTTTCTTT
TRBV19	once	NA	TRBJ2-2	CAPRGMGTGELFF	TGTGCCCCCCGGGGGATGGGCACCGGGGAGCTGTTTTTT
TRBV6-5	NA	NA	TRBJ2-3	CASSYSGGDTQYF	TGTGCCAGCAGTTACTCTGGGGGAGATACGCAGTATTTT